A few counts support the clone carrying this TCR beta chain. Its antigen is still unknown. The length of the CDR3 is 10 residues. Trimming took off 8 bases at V and 3 bases at J, with 4 bases between the two ends. From germline, CDR1 is SGHAT and CDR2 FQDESV (reference sequence). The data belong to a study of CD8 T cells in Susac syndrome. Study-wide points: CD4+ T cell repertoires in Susac syndrome lacked clonal expansion.

The CD8+ and CD4+ T cells were isolated magnetically using a negative isolation approach, whereas the TEMRA cells were enriched by FACS. Reverse transcription of 0.5 to 1 ug RNA was performed with random hexamers. A multiplex approach, immunoSEQ multiplex PCR, amplified TCR beta CDR3 across 54 Vbeta and 13 Jbeta. From the immunoSEQ multiplex PCR reads, TCRdb called clonotypes with MiXCR, one entry per CDR3 protein. Among 85,000 to 95,000 distinct CDR3 sequences listed, just under 95% were seen once. The receptor's source is a human donor with Susac syndrome. This chain joins TRBV11-1 and TRBJ2-5; D gene uncertain. Sequenced sample: CD4+ T cells from PBMCs. This chain's CDR3 is CASGEETQYF. CDR3 nucleotide sequence: TGTGCCAGCGGGGAAGAGACCCAGTACTTC.